The table lists the clone carrying this T cell receptor beta chain with a few counts. Its antigen is undetermined. TCRdb recomputed calls from the 5' RACE reads with MiXCR, one row per CDR3 protein. Among a few hundred thousand distinct CDR3 sequences listed, more than 15% were seen once. These data originate in a study of CD8 T cells in ankylosing spondylitis. The V gene's germline CDR1 is SEHNR and CDR2 FQNEAQ (reference sequence). This CDR3 contains 15 residues. V lost 3 bases and J lost 6; bases outside the gene matches: 8. General study findings and limits: Reactive arthritis synovial fluid and blood previously showed some of these motif variants.

Material: blood, either unsorted or a sorted T cell fraction (not recorded which). V and J are TRBV7-9 and TRBJ2-7; 10 nucleotides agree with TRBD1. The sequence came from a male donor with ankylosing spondylitis or in good health (not recorded which). CDR3 protein: CASSFGQGGSLEQYF. CDR3 sequence (DNA): TGTGCCAGCAGCTTCGGACAGGGGGGTTCCCTCGAGCAGTACTTC.